The 30 T cell receptor beta chains below all came from one sample that was sequenced in a study of regulatory T cells in long-lasting Graves disease. Construction of the TCR beta libraries employed iRepertoire HTBI primers in conjunction with Arm-PCR of CDR3 regions. MiXCR, run by TCRdb on the multiplex PCR reads, gives a single entry per CDR3 protein. The table lists fewer than 400,000 distinct CDR3 sequences, about a fifth of them singletons. The time point here: persistent/refractory GD, antithyroid drugs over 5 years with positive TRAb. Following extraction of RNA from PBMCs, that RNA was used to make the TCR library. The sequencing here drew on peripheral blood mononuclear cells (PBMCs), taken when the disease was refractory, from a patient treated with antithyroid drugs. The receptors here all came from a female donor with Graves disease.

This clonotype showed up many times. The rearrangement joins TRBV7-8 to TRBJ2-7; either TRBD1 or TRBD2 may supply D (5 bases each). V was cut by 1 base and J by 5 bases, with 24 bases left in between. Germline CDR1 reads SGHVS; CDR2 reads FQNEAQ. This CDR3 is built from 18 residues. The DNA of the CDR3 is TGTGCCAGCAGCTTAGGAATTCCAGGGACCCTCGATGGAAACGAGCAGTACTTC. Amino acid sequence: CASSLGIPGTLDGNEQYF.

This clonotype was found many times. This chain links TRBV2 with TRBJ2-7; possibly TRBD1 for D (6 bases). V was shortened by 8 bases and J by 2 bases, with 22 bases between the two germline ends. The CDR3 totals 16 residues. Germline CDR1 reads SNHLY; CDR2 reads FYNNEI. This chain's CDR3 is CASAPDRSRDTYEQYF. The DNA for the CDR3 is TGTGCCAGCGCCCCCGACAGGAGCCGGGACACCTACGAGCAGTACTTC.

Remarks on this clonotype: One junction end does not reproduce the germline sequence, and a read error may be involved. V is TRBV4-3 and J is TRBJ1-1, with TRBD1 as a possible D gene (5 bases). There are 14 residues in the CDR3. Germline CDR1 is LGHNA and CDR2 is YSLEER. The CDR3 sequence is CASSPGTANTKAFF. In nucleotides, the CDR3 is TGCGCCAGCAGCCCAGGGACTGCGAACACTAAAGCTTTCTTT.

A few counts support this clonotype. This CDR3 is CASSYRAGLVQETQYF. The CDR3 nucleotides read TGTGCCAGCAGTTACAGAGCGGGATTGGTTCAGGAGACCCAGTACTTC. This sequence joins TRBV6-2 or TRBV6-3 and TRBJ2-5; 7 bases are a match to TRBD2. The CDR3 is made up of 16 amino acids. V trimming: 2 bases; J trimming: 5 bases; junction bases outside the gene matches: 11. The germline V gene has CDR1 MNHEY and CDR2 SVGEGT.

Many counts were recorded for this clonotype. In DNA form, the CDR3 reads TGTGCCAGCACCTTACTAGCGGGAGACCACGAGCAGTACTTC. It specifies CASTLLAGDHEQYF. The chain employs TRBV2 and TRBJ2-7, with 11 bases identical to TRBD2. CDR1 is SNHLY, CDR2 FYNNEI, per germline. The trim removed 7 bases at V and 5 bases at J, leaving 7 bases unmatched. The CDR3 sequence is 14 residues long.

This rearrangement joins TRBV12-3 or TRBV12-4 to TRBJ1-3, with TRBD1 identical over 10 bases. J was trimmed by 4 bases and V by 5 bases; bases with no gene match: 5. CDR3 length: 15 amino acids. CDR3 sequence: CASSGTGARGNTIYF. The CDR3 DNA reads TGTGCCAGCAGTGGGACAGGGGCGCGGGGAAACACCATATATTTT.

This clonotype has just a few counts. The V gene is TRBV5-1, the J gene TRBJ1-1, with D possibly being TRBD1 (6 bases). CDR1 and CDR2 from the germline V gene are SGHRS and YFSETQ. The CDR3 is 12 residues long. V lost 7 bases and J 7 bases, leaving 14 bases between the germline ends. The CDR3, as DNA: TGCGCCAGCGGAGAACAGGGCTATGAAGCTTTCTTT. This translates into CASGEQGYEAFF.

V is TRBV30 and J is TRBJ2-4; 7 nucleotides align to TRBD2. CDR1 is GTSNPN and CDR2 is SVGIG in the germline V gene (reference sequence). V shed 1 base and J 2 bases; nucleotides not matched to a gene: 14. The CDR3 contains 18 residues. CDR3 sequence (DNA): TGTGCCTGGAGTGGTCTAGCGGCCAACGGCGGGCCCAAAAACATTCAGTACTTC. Protein: CAWSGLAANGGPKNIQYF. Full variable domain (rest looked up from reference TRBV30 and TRBJ2-4): SQTIHQWPATLVQPVGSPLSLECTVEGTSNPNLYWYRQAAGRGLQLLFYSVGIGQISSEVPQNLSASRPQDRQFILSSKKLLLSDSGFYLCAWSGLAANGGPKNIQYFGAGTRLSVL.

This clonotype was recorded at least ten times. V and J are TRBV28 and TRBJ2-5; the match to TRBD2 covers 9 bases. Per germline, CDR1 MDHEN and CDR2 SYDVKM. The CDR3 totals 16 residues. The ends lost 5 bases at V and 9 bases at J; junction bases unmatched: 16. The CDR3 reads CASSPAPGTSQLAQYF. The CDR3 nucleotides are TGTGCCAGCAGTCCCGCCCCCGGGACTAGCCAACTCGCCCAGTACTTC. Complete variable domain (other parts from reference TRBV28 and TRBJ2-5): DVKVTQSSRYLVKRTGEKVFLECVQDMDHENMFWYRQDPGLGLRLIYFSYDVKMKEKGDIPEGYSVSREKKERFSLILESASTNQTSMYLCASSPAPGTSQLAQYFGPGTRLLVL.

This chain links TRBV7-6 with TRBJ2-1; no clear D. The germline CDR1 and CDR2 sequences are SGHVS and FNYEAQ. Trimming took off 4 bases at V and 4 bases at J, with 8 bases between the two ends. The CDR3 extends over 13 amino acids. The CDR3 nucleotides are TGTGCCAGCAGCTCGACACTTTACAATGAGCAGTTCTTC. Translated: CASSSTLYNEQFF.

This clonotype was picked up many times. The CDR3 DNA sequence: TGCAGTGCGGATTGGGCGTACTATGGCTACACCTTC. Protein sequence: CSADWAYYGYTF. The chain joins TRBV20-1 to TRBJ1-2, with D uncertain. Trimming stripped 6 bases from V and 3 bases from J, with 11 bases between. The CDR3 spans 12 residues. Germline CDR1 DFQATT, CDR2 SNEGSKA (reference sequence).

This clonotype was observed many times. J is TRBJ1-3 and V is TRBV28; D gene unclear. The germline V gene has CDR1 MDHEN and CDR2 SYDVKM. The CDR3 spans 13 residues. The V end lost 5 bases, the J end lost 4 bases, and 9 bases lay between the germline ends. The CDR3 sequence: CASSPVGGNTIYF. The DNA of the CDR3 is TGTGCCAGCAGTCCCGTAGGAGGAAACACCATATATTTT.

V usage is TRBV20-1 and J usage is TRBJ1-1; no clear D. The CDR3 covers 12 residues. The V gene's germline CDR1 is DFQATT and CDR2 SNEGSKA (reference sequence). V shed 2 bases and J shed 7 bases, with 11 bases lying between them. CDR3 in amino acids: CSARSLGYEAFF. As DNA, the CDR3 is TGCAGTGCTAGATCCCTGGGCTATGAAGCTTTCTTT.

The gene calls are TRBV7-2 and TRBJ2-7, with 9 nucleotides matching TRBD1. The V gene end was trimmed by 3 bases and the J gene end by 6 bases; junction bases not matched to a gene: 9. Per germline, CDR1 SGHTA and CDR2 FQGNSA. The CDR3 is made up of 15 amino acids. The CDR3 DNA is TGTGCCAGCAGCTTGGCCGGGACAGGGTCCAGCGAGCAGTACTTC. Encoded protein: CASSLAGTGSSEQYF.

This clonotype was seen only once. A single base separates this from a much larger clone, so it may be a read error. J is TRBJ1-6 and V is TRBV12-3 or TRBV12-4, with 7 bases identical to TRBD1. This CDR3 has 14 residues. V gave up 7 bases and J gave up 5 bases; unmatched junction bases: 5. In DNA form, the CDR3 reads TGTGCCAGCAAGGCAGGGGGGGATAATTCACCCCTCCACTTT. This codes for CASKAGGDNSPLHF.

This clonotype was recorded many times. The rearrangement uses TRBV28 and TRBJ2-7; D ambiguous. Trimming cost V 7 bases and J 3 bases, with 25 bases left between them. Germline-derived CDR1 and CDR2 are MDHEN and SYDVKM. The CDR3 has 17 residues. The CDR3 coding sequence is TGTGCCAGCACTTCGCTCGGTGGACGGACGCCCGTCTACGAGCAGTACTTC. It codes for CASTSLGGRTPVYEQYF.

This chain uses TRBV29-1 with TRBJ1-4, with 7 bases matching TRBD1. Trimming at V came to 1 base and at J to 2 bases, leaving 4 bases not matched to a gene. Per the germline V gene, CDR1 is SQVTM and CDR2 is ANQGSEA. The CDR3 totals 15 residues. This chain's CDR3 is CSVEGGGQTNEKLFF. For the CDR3, the DNA is TGCAGCGTTGAAGGGGGGGGACAGACTAATGAAAAACTGTTTTTT.

In the case of this clonotype: This could be a read error, since a much larger clone is one nucleotide away. V usage is TRBV12-5 and J usage is TRBJ1-5; D is undetermined. Trimming removed 0 bases at V and 9 bases at J, with 9 bases between. CDR3 length equals 13 residues. The germline V gene encodes CDR1 LGHNT and CDR2 FRNRAP. The CDR3 here is CASGLVEYRPQHF. For the CDR3, the DNA is TGTGCTAGTGGTTTGGTTGAGTATCGGCCCCAGCATTTT.

This clonotype was recorded many times. V is TRBV12-3 or TRBV12-4 and J is TRBJ1-2, with a possible D match to TRBD1 (5 bases). This CDR3 is 12 amino acids long. Trimming took 5 bases from V and 6 from J, leaving 10 bases between them. In DNA form, the CDR3 reads TGTGCCAGCAGTCCAGACAGACATGGCTACACCTTC. Translation gives CASSPDRHGYTF.

This clonotype was observed at least ten times. J is TRBJ2-5 and V is TRBV20-1; 9 bases agree with TRBD1. This CDR3 is built from 14 residues. Trimming took 3 bases from V and 5 from J; bases not matched to a gene: 7. Germline values: CDR1 DFQATT, CDR2 SNEGSKA (reference sequence). The CDR3 bases are TGCAGTGCTAGGGGGGACAGGGCGATGGAGACCCAGTACTTC. It specifies CSARGDRAMETQYF.

In its sample, this clonotype was seen many times. This rearrangement joins TRBV12-3 or TRBV12-4 to TRBJ2-7; D is unresolved. The CDR3 has 15 amino acids. The V end was cut by 6 bases, the J end by 0 bases, with 15 bases between. The CDR3 DNA reads as TGTGCCAGCAGATCACAGATTTCGAGCTCCTACGAGCAGTACTTC. Its translation: CASRSQISSSYEQYF.

This clonotype showed up many times. The J gene is TRBJ1-2, the V gene TRBV28; TRBD1 might be the D (5 bases). V lost 3 bases, J lost 0 bases, and 11 bases lay in between. The length of the CDR3 is 15 residues. Germline values: CDR1 MDHEN, CDR2 SYDVKM. DNA for the CDR3: TGTGCCAGCAGTTTCGGCAGGGCTACTAACTATGGCTACACCTTC. Amino acid sequence: CASSFGRATNYGYTF.

This clonotype was seen repeatedly, ten times or more. The chain carries TRBV20-1 and TRBJ2-7, with TRBD1 matching 8 bases. CDR3 length equals 14 residues. Germline CDR1 is DFQATT and CDR2 is SNEGSKA (reference sequence). The ends lost 6 bases at V and 4 bases at J; junction bases unmatched: 11. As DNA, the CDR3 is TGCAGTGCGAACATCGCCGGGACAGGATACGAGCAGTACTTC. Translation gives CSANIAGTGYEQYF.

A few counts support this clonotype. CDR3: CAWRQTQTETQYF. The CDR3 region has the DNA TGTGCCTGGAGACAGACACAGACGGAGACCCAGTACTTC. V and J are TRBV30 and TRBJ2-5; no clear D. The length of the CDR3 is 13 residues. Trimming left V 3 bases short and J 5 bases short, with 13 bases between. Germline-derived CDR1 and CDR2 are GTSNPN and SVGIG (reference sequence).

This clonotype occurred many times. This chain joins TRBV7-8 and TRBJ2-7; D might be TRBD2 (5 bases). Germline V gene lookup returns CDR1 SGHVS and CDR2 FQNEAQ. The CDR3 is 14 amino acids. The V end was cut by 5 bases, the J end by 1 base, with 12 bases between. In DNA form, the CDR3 reads TGTGCCAGCAGCAAGCTAGCAAATTCCTACGAGCAGTACTTC. Translated, it gives CASSKLANSYEQYF.

This clonotype was recorded only once. The rearrangement links TRBV12-5 to TRBJ2-3; 11 bases agree with TRBD2. The germline V gene encodes CDR1 LGHNT and CDR2 FRNRAP. The V gene end was trimmed by 5 bases and the J gene end by 4 bases; junction bases not matched to a gene: 5. The CDR3 length is 15 residues. The CDR3 nucleotides are TGTGCTAGTGGTCCGGGACTAGCGGATTCAGATACGCAGTATTTT. Translated, it gives CASGPGLADSDTQYF.

Here the CDR3 reads CASSPSGITEAFF. Here the CDR3 DNA reads TGTGCCAGCAGCCCCTCAGGGATCACTGAAGCTTTCTTT. The chain uses TRBV11-1 and TRBJ1-1, with TRBD1 as a possible D gene (5 bases). V was clipped by 5 bases and J by 4 bases, with 11 bases between them. The germline CDR1 and CDR2 sequences are SGHAT and FQDESV (reference sequence). The CDR3 consists of 13 residues.

About this clonotype itself: A clone one base away is much larger, so this may be a read error. The chain combines TRBV3-1 with TRBJ2-5; the D is unclear. The ends were cut back, 9 bases at V and 4 bases at J, with 15 bases in the middle. CDR1 is LGHDT and CDR2 is YNNKEL in the germline V gene (reference sequence). The CDR3 runs 13 residues. Written as DNA, the CDR3 is TGTGCCAGTCGATATTGGCGCCTAGAGACCCAGTACTTC. It specifies CASRYWRLETQYF.

This clonotype was observed at least ten times. The rearrangement uses TRBV2 and TRBJ1-5; D is possibly TRBD1 (6 bases). V lost 3 bases to trimming and J lost 2 bases, with 11 bases between them. The germline CDR1 and CDR2 sequences are SNHLY and FYNNEI. The CDR3 spans 15 residues. The CDR3 DNA reads TGTGCCAGCAGTGATCGGACAGCGGGCAATCAGCCCCAGCATTTT. It specifies CASSDRTAGNQPQHF.

This clonotype was recorded at least ten times. This chain links TRBV27 with TRBJ2-7; D gene unclear. Trimming took 5 bases from V and 5 from J, leaving 10 bases between them. The CDR3 is 12 residues long. Germline assignment: CDR1 MNHEY and CDR2 SMNVEV (reference sequence). This CDR3 is CASSPTRNEQYF. CDR3 bases: TGTGCCAGCAGTCCGACAAGAAACGAGCAGTACTTC.